Listed below are T cell receptor beta chains from one sample, sequenced in a study of blood T cell repertoires in COVID-19. The assay was immunoSEQ multiplex PCR, and TCRdb's table has in-frame clones only and misses some. The sample contains approximately 77,000 clones, 80% to 90% of which appear only once. Sequences were obtained from peripheral blood. The source is a woman aged 55-70 years with acute or convalescent COVID-19. CDR3s include the opening cysteine and the closing phenylalanine or tryptophan. Each record gives: V gene, J gene, D gene, CDR3 protein. The D gene is left open where the match is weak.

TRBV5-1,TRBJ1-4,TRBD1,CASSPGGQGATNEKLFF
TRBV30,TRBJ2-6,-,CAWSTAPSGANVLTF
TRBV28,TRBJ1-4,TRBD1,CASSPTGGLREKLFF
TRBV6-6,TRBJ1-1,TRBD1,CATSGDRGLNTEAFF
TRBV6-2/TRBV6-3,TRBJ2-1,TRBD2,CASSRAGADYNEQFF
TRBV7-8,TRBJ1-1,-,CASSLTGPLNTEAFF
TRBV7-9,TRBJ2-5,-,CASSFTQGTYQQETQYF
TRBV9,TRBJ1-6,-,CASSVGFSSYNSPLHF
TRBV19,TRBJ1-2,-,CASSPVSWAPVDYGYTF
TRBV5-1,TRBJ2-5,-,CASSDNSQETQYF
TRBV7-3,TRBJ2-2,-,CASSLTAVPGELFF
TRBV28,TRBJ1-5,TRBD1,CASSLTGGINQPQHF
TRBV7-8,TRBJ2-3,TRBD1,CASSLVTGQATDTQYF
TRBV7-2,TRBJ1-2,-,CASSLNGGSNYGYTF
TRBV6-2/TRBV6-3,TRBJ2-3,TRBD2,CASSRTSGVTDTQYF
TRBV5-1,TRBJ2-5,TRBD1,CASSQGNRGETQYF
TRBV7-9,TRBJ1-2,TRBD1,CASSPRQGERYTF
TRBV19,TRBJ1-6,-,CASSTTTGFNSPLHF
TRBV11-3,TRBJ2-2,-,CASSLSSYRPSMNTGELFF
TRBV5-1,TRBJ2-5,-,CASSLGLASSGETQYF
TRBV6-1,TRBJ2-3,TRBD2,CASSEWASGGSTDTQYF
TRBV12-3/TRBV12-4,TRBJ1-1,-,CASSFPGTEAFF
TRBV28,TRBJ2-3,TRBD2,CASHTPFSERGATDTQYF
TRBV12-3/TRBV12-4,TRBJ1-3,-,CASSYISGNTIYF
TRBV28,TRBJ1-2,TRBD1,CASRGDRTYGYTF
TRBV10-3,TRBJ1-5,-,CASRASGLNQPQHF
TRBV11-2,TRBJ2-1,TRBD2,CASRMGLARNEQFF
TRBV19,TRBJ1-5,TRBD1,CASSTQGQQNQPQHF
TRBV28,TRBJ2-5,-,CASSQGGQWAQYF
TRBV27,TRBJ1-1,-,CASSFTRGTEAFF
TRBV5-1,TRBJ1-2,TRBD1,CASSPEGAYGYTF
TRBV6-5,TRBJ1-5,-,CASTGGSNQPQHF
TRBV24-1,TRBJ2-3,-,CATSDFGQVTDTQYF
TRBV10-1,TRBJ2-2,-,CATSTGNTGELFF
TRBV7-3,TRBJ1-6,TRBD1,CASSLSGTDSPLHF
TRBV2,TRBJ1-2,-,CASSEGTILGGYTF
TRBV6-2/TRBV6-3,TRBJ2-2,TRBD1,CASSNRDRGVPGELFF
TRBV7-2,TRBJ1-3,-,CASSLNPGYGNTIYF
TRBV6-5,TRBJ1-2,-,CASNSRSGTNYGYTF
TRBV6-2/TRBV6-3,TRBJ1-4,-,CASSYSTGIGLGEKLFF
TRBV7-2,TRBJ1-2,TRBD1,CASSLAAGTGNLYGYTF
TRBV6-5,TRBJ2-4,-,CASSSRGLAKNIQYF
TRBV12-3/TRBV12-4,TRBJ1-1,-,CASSPRTEAFF
TRBV15,TRBJ1-4,-,CATSRDWGESEKLFF
TRBV28,TRBJ2-7,TRBD1,CASSGGQGTFYEQYF
TRBV19,TRBJ2-3,TRBD2,CASSETSGGTDTQYF
TRBV5-1,TRBJ2-2,TRBD1,CASSSNGQGNTGELFF
TRBV6-2/TRBV6-3,TRBJ1-1,-,CASSYKPGRNTEAFF
TRBV4-3,TRBJ2-7,-,CASSQVQAGYHEQYF
TRBV2,TRBJ1-1,-,CASSEAFGGDTEAFF
TRBV19,TRBJ2-3,TRBD2,CASTREGGLTDTQYF
TRBV6-1,TRBJ1-2,TRBD1,CASSEGTGNSYGYTF
TRBV10-3,TRBJ1-2,TRBD1,CAIPQGPVGYGYTF